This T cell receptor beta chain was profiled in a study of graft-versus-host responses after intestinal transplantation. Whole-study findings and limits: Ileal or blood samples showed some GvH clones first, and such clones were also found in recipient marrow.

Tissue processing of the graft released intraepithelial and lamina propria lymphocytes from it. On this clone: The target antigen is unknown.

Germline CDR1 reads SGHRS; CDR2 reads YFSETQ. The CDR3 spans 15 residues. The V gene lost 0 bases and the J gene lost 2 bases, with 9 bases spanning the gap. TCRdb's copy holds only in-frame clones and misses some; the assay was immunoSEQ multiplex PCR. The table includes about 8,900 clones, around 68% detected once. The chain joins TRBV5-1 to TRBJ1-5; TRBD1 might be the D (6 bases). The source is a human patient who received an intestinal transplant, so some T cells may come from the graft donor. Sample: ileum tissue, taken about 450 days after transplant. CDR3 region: CASSLEGGGNQPQHF. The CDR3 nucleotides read TGCGCCAGCAGCTTGGAGGGGGGTGGCAATCAGCCCCAGCATTTT.